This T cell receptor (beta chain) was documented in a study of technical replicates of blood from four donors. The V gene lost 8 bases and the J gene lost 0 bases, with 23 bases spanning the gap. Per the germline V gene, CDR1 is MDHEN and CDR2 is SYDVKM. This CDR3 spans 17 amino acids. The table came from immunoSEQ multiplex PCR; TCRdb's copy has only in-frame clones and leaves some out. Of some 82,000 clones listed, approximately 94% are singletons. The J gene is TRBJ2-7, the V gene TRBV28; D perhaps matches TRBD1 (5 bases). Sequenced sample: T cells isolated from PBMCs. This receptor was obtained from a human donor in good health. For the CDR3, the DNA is TGTGCCAGCTCACACCGGATCCTAAGGCAGGGCTCCTACGAGCAGTACTTC. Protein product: CASSHRILRQGSYEQYF.